The sequence of this T cell receptor beta chain was determined in a study of blood T cell repertoires in COVID-19. Two negative PCRs, clearance, or symptom resolution had been documented for recovered Cohort 3 donors. Original analysis: Quantification of nucleated cells was approximated via reference gene primer amplification. The protocol was immunoSEQ multiplex PCR, while the TCRdb copy is restricted to in-frame clones and leaves out a portion. Clone size and the V and J calls come from that table; the DNA yielded D and trimming. The sample lists roughly 250,000 clones, approximately 90% seen once, with about 3% in the top ten. Germline CDR1 reads KGHDR; CDR2 reads SFDVKD. V shed 3 bases and J 11 bases; nucleotides not matched to a gene: 2. The CDR3 length is 12 residues.

The sample taken for sequencing was PBMCs or T cells enriched from blood (not recorded which). This chain connects TRBV24-1 to TRBJ1-1; 10 nucleotides match TRBD1. This sequence originates from a woman aged 50 to 60 who had recovered from COVID-19. CDR3 amino acids: CATSDGTGDAFF. CDR3 DNA: TGTGCCACCAGTGATGGGACAGGGGACGCTTTCTTT.